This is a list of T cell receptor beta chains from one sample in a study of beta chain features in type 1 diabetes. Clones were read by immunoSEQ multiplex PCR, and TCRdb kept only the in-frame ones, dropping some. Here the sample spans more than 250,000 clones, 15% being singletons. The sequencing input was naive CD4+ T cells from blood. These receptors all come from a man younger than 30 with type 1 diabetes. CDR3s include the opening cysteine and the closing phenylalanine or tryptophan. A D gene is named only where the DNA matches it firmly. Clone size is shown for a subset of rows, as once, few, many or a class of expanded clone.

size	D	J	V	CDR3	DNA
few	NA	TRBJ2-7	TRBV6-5	CASAAGPGEQYF	TGTGCCAGCGCGGCAGGGCCTGGCGAGCAGTACTTC
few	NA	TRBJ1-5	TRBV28	CASSFFRGGRNQPQHF	TGTGCCAGCAGTTTTTTTAGGGGTGGGCGCAATCAGCCCCAGCATTTT
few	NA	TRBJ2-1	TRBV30	CAWSWGGGRNEQFF	TGTGCCTGGAGTTGGGGCGGGGGCAGGAATGAGCAGTTCTTC
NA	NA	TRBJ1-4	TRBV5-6	CASSLGRREKLFF	TGTGCCAGCAGCTTGGGACGGCGGGAAAAACTGTTTTTT
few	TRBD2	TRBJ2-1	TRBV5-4	CASTRGLAGETEQFF	TGTGCCAGCACGAGGGGACTAGCGGGAGAGACTGAGCAGTTCTTC
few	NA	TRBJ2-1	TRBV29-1	CSAPGAYNEQFF	TGCAGCGCTCCCGGGGCCTACAATGAGCAGTTCTTC
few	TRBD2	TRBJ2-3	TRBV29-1	CSVRMSGRDTDTQYF	TGCAGCGTCCGAATGAGCGGGAGAGACACAGATACGCAGTATTTT
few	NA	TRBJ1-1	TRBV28	CASSFRLRNTEAFF	TGTGCCAGCAGTTTTCGGTTAAGGAACACTGAAGCTTTCTTT
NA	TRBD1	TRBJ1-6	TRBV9	CASSLNTGGVSPLHF	TGTGCCAGCAGCCTAAATACAGGGGGCGTTTCACCCCTCCACTTT
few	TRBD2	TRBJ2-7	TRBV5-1	CASSLGGSGNLNEQYF	TGCGCCAGCAGCTTGGGCGGTAGCGGGAACCTGAACGAGCAGTACTTC
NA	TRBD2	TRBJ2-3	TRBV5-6	CASSSLAGGIQGDTQYF	TGTGCCAGCAGCTCCCTAGCGGGGGGGATCCAGGGAGATACGCAGTATTTT